This T cell receptor (beta chain) was observed in a study of beta chain features in type 1 diabetes. In the study overall: Healthy donors and patients had similar age, gender and cell yields. General study points: For type 1 diabetes patients, VDJ junctions showed fewer insertions and more deletions.

Expressed TCRB transcripts were sequenced because the entire RNA isolate underwent reverse transcription. Profiled with immunoSEQ multiplex PCR; TCRdb holds only in-frame clones, not every one. The data hold some 220,000 clones, with roughly 10% observed a single time. With 3 bases clipped from V and 7 bases from J, the junction kept 5 bases outside the gene matches. Germline CDR1 is KGHSH and CDR2 is LQKENI. CDR3 length: 15 amino acids. Many counts were recorded for this clone. What it binds is unknown. The sample carries other DNA sequences with the same CDR3. This rearrangement joins TRBV18 to TRBJ2-1; 11 positions match TRBD2. This sequence originates from a young man in good health. Sequenced input: central memory CD4+ T cells from blood. CDR3: CASSPLAGGRNEQFF. The CDR3 DNA reads as TGTGCCAGCTCACCGCTAGCGGGAGGTCGTAATGAGCAGTTCTTC.